A single count supports the clone carrying this TCR beta chain. The antigen is not known. This sample is drawn from a study of PD-1 blockade in classical Hodgkin lymphoma. Study summary: Patients had nivolumab dosed at 3 mg/kg, delivered intravenously every 2 weeks.

Findings of the study overall: Underlying causes for the observed repertoire differences were not defined, possibly disease activity or prior therapy. In CD4+ cells, TCR diversity went up significantly by C4D1, but in CD8+ cells it did not. Patients who responded completely had about the same baseline diversity as newly diagnosed patients.

Time point reported: cycle 4 day 1 (C4D1), after 6 weeks of nivolumab. Brentuximab vedotin exposure varied, and every patient relapsed after autologous stem cell transplantation. Here immunoSEQ multiplex PCR was the method, and the copy in TCRdb shows in-frame clones only, minus some. The sample carries fewer than 30,000 clones, about 72% recorded once. The length of the CDR3 is 15 residues. Trimming at V came to 1 base and at J to 6 bases, leaving 1 base not matched to a gene. Looked up from germline, CDR1 is SGHVS and CDR2 is FQNEAQ. The V call is TRBV7-8, the J call TRBJ1-6; TRBD1 matches at 9 bases. This sequence was found in a human donor with classical Hodgkin lymphoma. The sequenced sample was peripheral blood mononuclear cells (PBMCs), obtained before the fourth cycle of nivolumab. The chain's CDR3 is CASSLGGQGNSPLHF. CDR3 nucleotide sequence: TGTGCCAGCAGCTTAGGGGGACAGGGTAATTCACCCCTCCACTTT.